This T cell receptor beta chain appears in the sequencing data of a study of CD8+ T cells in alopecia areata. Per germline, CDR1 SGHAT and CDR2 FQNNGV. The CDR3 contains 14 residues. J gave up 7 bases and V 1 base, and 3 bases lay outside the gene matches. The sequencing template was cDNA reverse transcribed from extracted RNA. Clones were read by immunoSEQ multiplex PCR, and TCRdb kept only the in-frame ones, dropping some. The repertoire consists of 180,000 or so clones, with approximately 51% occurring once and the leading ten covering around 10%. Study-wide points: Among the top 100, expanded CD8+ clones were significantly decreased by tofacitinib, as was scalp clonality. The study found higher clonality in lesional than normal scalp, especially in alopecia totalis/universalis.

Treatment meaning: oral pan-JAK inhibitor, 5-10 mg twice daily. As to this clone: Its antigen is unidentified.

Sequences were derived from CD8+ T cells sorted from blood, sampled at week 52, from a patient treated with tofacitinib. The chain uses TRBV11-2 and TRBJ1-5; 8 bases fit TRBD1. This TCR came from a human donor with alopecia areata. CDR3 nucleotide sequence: TGTGCCAGCAGCTTAGCAGGGGGCGAGCAGCCCCAGCATTTT. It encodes CASSLAGGEQPQHF.